This TCR beta chain was recovered during a study of Graves' ophthalmopathy and Graves' hyperthyroidism. General study results and limits: Most clonotypes expanded in thyroid above 0.001 frequency were present in blood too.

RNA served as the template for amplifying TCR beta CDR3 regions. HTBI primers primed a first-round RT-PCR, and a second-round multiplex PCR followed. TCRdb re-called the multiplex PCR reads with MiXCR, one entry per CDR3 protein. The data show approximately 1.2 million distinct CDR3 sequences, with approximately 35% seen just once and around 10% held by the top ten. This clonotype was counted at least ten times. The antigen is undetermined. CDR1 is ENHRY and CDR2 is SYGVKD in the germline V gene. The CDR3 extends over 12 amino acids. Trimming stripped 6 bases from V and 3 bases from J, with 9 bases between.

This TCR derives from an adult man with Graves' hyperthyroidism. This chain joins TRBV10-3 and TRBJ2-7, with D perhaps TRBD1 (6 bases). Sequenced material: peripheral blood or thyroid tissue (not recorded which). The CDR3 reads CAIRDRNYEQYF. CDR3 bases: TGTGCCATCAGGGACAGAAACTACGAGCAGTACTTC.